This record concerns one T cell receptor (beta chain) sequence. The target of this receptor is not known. No quality values exist for individual bases; no much larger clone is one base distant. Library preparation employed UMI-ligation and nested PCR. T4 RNA ligase 1 was used to ligate a single-stranded oligonucleotide containing the Illumina SP2 sequence and a UMI to the 3' end of the cDNA. PCR1 was run for 4 cycles (98 degrees C for 15 s, 69 degrees C for 30 s, 72 degrees C for 40 s), and an equimolar mix of RC1.1 and RC1.2, covering TRBC1 and TRBC2, was used as the beta primer. Starting at PCR2, TCR alpha and beta chains were handled separately, and sample indices and Illumina adaptors were added. Placed after an 8-base spacer, the UMI was made up of 12 random nucleotides arranged as two hexamers with a spacer between them. Sequencing was done on an Illumina MiSeq using v2 2x251 paired-end chemistry, usually with about a dozen samples per run. To increase diversity, 5-7% PhiX DNA was added to each sequencing library. The authors' pipeline ran thus. Raw reads were converted to FASTQ with bcl2fastq and demultiplexed by dual indices using Demultiplexor. V and J genes were assigned by Decombinator through tag matching, with a single base-pair mismatch permitted. Collapsinator used UMIs to correct both sequencing errors and frequency errors arising from PCR heterogeneity. CDR3Translator converted Decombinator identifiers to nucleotide sequence, translated to amino acids, and extracted CDR3 using C- and N-terminal motifs. A cluster of KT2 sequences sharing one unique molecular identifier was counted as one distinct KT2 TCR. TCRdb applied fastp at Q25 and MiXCR to the public reads, then kept only in-frame beta chains. Every entry covers one CDR3 protein and lists the most common genes and DNA from its rows. The V and J calls and clone size are TCRdb's, not the authors'. For this sample there are 39,000 or so distinct CDR3 sequences; about 18% appear just once. Of the sample, approximately 40% falls within the top ten clones.

There are 15 amino acids in the CDR3, from cysteine to phenylalanine inclusive. The CDR3 DNA has 45 bases and is translated from base 1. The germline V gene supplies CDR1 SNHLY and CDR2 FYNNEI. Trimming at the junction amounts to 9 bases on V and 5 bases on J, and the germline ends lie 22 bases apart. Known numbers of KT2, a T cell clone whose TCR had been sequenced previously, were spiked into unfractionated PBMC to test the sensitivity and accuracy of the pipeline. A range of KT2-to-PBMC ratios was produced by mixing KT2 cells with a fixed number of PBMC. The entry originates in a study of quantifying T cell responses using KT2 cells (TCRdb year 2017). Background on the whole study: RNA was DNase-treated and reverse transcribed with TCR alpha and beta constant-region primers, mostly using SuperScript III. The efficiency of the T4 ligation step under optimum conditions was estimated to be greater than 8%. To avoid over-amplification, PCR2 was carried out as a SYBR Green qPCR and halted once a predetermined fluorescence threshold was reached.

Study-level results and caveats: KT2 sequences were detected down to the lowest spike-in tested, about one KT2 cell per 100,000 PBMC. A linear scaling of KT2 alpha and beta sequence counts with input KT2 cell number was observed over several orders of magnitude. No side-by-side comparison of the pipeline with other TCR sequencing techniques was included in the study. Saturation in the detection of KT2 sequences was observed at very high KT2 spike-in numbers.

This chain is built from TRBV2 and TRBJ1-1; no confident D gene assignment can be made. The receptor was derived from a human donor. The sequencing sample was made of PBMCs spiked with cells of the T cell clone KT2. The nucleotide sequence reads as follows: TGTGCCAGTTACTACTGGCCCCCTCGGAGGACTGAAGCTTTCTTT. It is translated as CASYYWPPRRTEAFF.